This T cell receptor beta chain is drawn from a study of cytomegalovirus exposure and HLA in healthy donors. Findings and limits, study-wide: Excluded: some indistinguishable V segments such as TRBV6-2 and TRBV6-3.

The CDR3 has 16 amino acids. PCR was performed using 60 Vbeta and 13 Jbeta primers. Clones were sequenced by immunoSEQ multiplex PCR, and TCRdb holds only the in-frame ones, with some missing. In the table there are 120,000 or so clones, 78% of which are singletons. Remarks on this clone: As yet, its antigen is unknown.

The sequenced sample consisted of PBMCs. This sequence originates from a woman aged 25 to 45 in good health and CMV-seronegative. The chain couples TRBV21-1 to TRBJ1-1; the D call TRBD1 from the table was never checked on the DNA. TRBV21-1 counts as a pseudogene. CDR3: CASSKGTGGLGTEAFF. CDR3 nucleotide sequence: TGTGCCAGCAGCAAAGGGACAGGGGGTCTGGGCACTGAAGCTTTCTTT.